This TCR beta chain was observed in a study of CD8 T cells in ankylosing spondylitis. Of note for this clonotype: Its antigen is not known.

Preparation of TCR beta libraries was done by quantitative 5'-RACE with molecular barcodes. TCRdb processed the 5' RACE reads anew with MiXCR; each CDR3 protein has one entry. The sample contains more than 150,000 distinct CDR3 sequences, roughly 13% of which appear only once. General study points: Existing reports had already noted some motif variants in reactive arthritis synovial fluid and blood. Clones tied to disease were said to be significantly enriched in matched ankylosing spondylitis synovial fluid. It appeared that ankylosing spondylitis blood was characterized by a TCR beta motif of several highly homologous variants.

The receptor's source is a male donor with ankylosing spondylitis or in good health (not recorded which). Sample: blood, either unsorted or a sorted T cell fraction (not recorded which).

For the CDR3, the DNA is TGCAGTGCTATCGGGACAGGGGATAGCAATCAGCCCCAGCATTTT. Translation gives CSAIGTGDSNQPQHF. The rearrangement uses TRBV20-1 and TRBJ1-5; 10 bases line up with TRBD1. CDR1 DFQATT and CDR2 SNEGSKA come from the germline V gene (reference sequence). V shed 4 bases, J shed 0 bases, and the junction held 3 bases outside the gene matches. This CDR3 has 15 residues.